This T cell receptor (beta chain) was recorded in a study of CXCR3-negative and CXCR3-positive naive CD8 T cells. Study-wide points: TRB CDR3s of CXCR3-positive naive cells were more hydrophobic than those of CXCR3-negative naive cells. Unlike memory cells, which differed, naive CXCR3-negative and CXCR3-positive cells had similar TRBV-TRBJ usage.

In germline, CDR1 is SEHNR, CDR2 FQNEAQ (reference sequence). This CDR3 spans 18 amino acids. Points on this clonotype: Its specificity is not known.

Preparation of TRB cDNA libraries relied on 5' RACE carrying UMI labels. TCRdb re-analyzed the 5' RACE reads; it lists each CDR3 protein once, without DNA. In all, the sample yields about 6,900 distinct CDR3 sequences. The V gene is TRBV7-9, the J gene TRBJ1-1; as DNA is missing, the TRBD1 call by TCRdb cannot be tested. The clonotype originates from a human donor in good health. Some clones in this sample may be carry-over from other donors' samples. Sequencing used naive CXCR3+ CD8+ T cells from blood. Subset defined: CD45RO-CCR7+CD27+CD95- naive CD8+ T cells expressing CXCR3 (TNR3+). Here the CDR3 reads CASSLGPPAGTGNTEAFF. Full variable domain (remainder filled in from reference TRBV7-9 and TRBJ1-1): DTGVSQNPRHKITKRGQNVTFRCDPISEHNRLYWYRQTLGQGPEFLTYFQNEAQLEKSRLLSDRFSAERPKGSFSTLEIQRTEQGDSAMYLCASSLGPPAGTGNTEAFFGQGTRLTVV.